Shown below are 23 T cell receptor beta chains from a single sample sequenced in a study of blood T cell repertoires in COVID-19. Profiling relied on immunoSEQ multiplex PCR, and the TCRdb table lists in-frame clones only, not all of them. The sample has about 88,000 clones, 90% seen once. The source material was peripheral blood. All receptors derive from a man between 60 and 75 years old with acute or convalescent COVID-19.

This chain uses TRBV10-3 with TRBJ2-5; 9 nucleotides align to TRBD1. This CDR3 contains 16 residues. The germline gives CDR1 ENHRY, CDR2 SYGVKD. V was pared by 4 bases and J by 7 bases, with 13 bases of the junction left unmatched. DNA for the CDR3: TGTGCCATCAGTGGGGGGAGGACAGGGGAGTCGGTGACCCAGTACTTC. This encodes CAISGGRTGESVTQYF.

The chain has TRBV9 and TRBJ2-1, with 13 bases lining up with TRBD2. The V gene end was trimmed by 4 bases and the J gene end by 6 bases; junction bases not matched to a gene: 7. This CDR3 contains 16 residues. Looked up from germline, CDR1 is SGDLS and CDR2 is YYNGEE. CDR3 nucleotides: TGTGCCAGCAGCCTCGGGACTAGCGGGATGGGCAATGAGCAGTTCTTC. It is translated as CASSLGTSGMGNEQFF.

The chain links TRBV27 to TRBJ1-2; D not resolved. CDR3 size: 14 residues. Trimming removed 7 bases at V and 8 bases at J, with 20 bases between. Germline CDR1 reads MNHEY; CDR2 reads SMNVEV (reference sequence). The CDR3 coding sequence is TGTGCCAGCACCCCCTCCTCTAGCAGGCCCGGCTACACCTTC. Protein sequence: CASTPSSSRPGYTF.

The CDR3 region is CASSLERLVFSDTQYF. The CDR3 DNA sequence: TGTGCCAGCAGCTTGGAACGGCTAGTTTTTTCAGATACGCAGTATTTT. This chain connects TRBV7-3 to TRBJ2-3; no firm D call. V was shortened by 3 bases and J by 4 bases, with 17 bases between the two germline ends. This CDR3 has 16 residues. Germline loops: CDR1 SGHTA, CDR2 FQGTGA.

This clone occurred a few times. The sample carries other DNA sequences with the same CDR3. The chain employs TRBV12-3 or TRBV12-4 and TRBJ1-3; D not certain. There are 13 residues in the CDR3. The V end was cut by 3 bases, the J end by 1 base, with 4 bases between. CDR3 region: CASSLTSGNTIYF. Written as DNA, the CDR3 is TGTGCCAGCAGTTTGACATCTGGAAACACCATATATTTT.

CDR3 loop: CASSRRREDTEAFF. The CDR3 DNA reads as TGTGCCAGCAGCCGACGGAGGGAGGACACTGAAGCTTTCTTT. The chain recombines TRBV6-2 or TRBV6-3 with TRBJ1-1; D gene unclear. The ends were cut back, 6 bases at V and 3 bases at J, with 14 bases in the middle. Per the germline V gene, CDR1 is MNHEY and CDR2 is SVGEGT. The CDR3 loop spans 14 amino acids.

CDR3 nucleotides: TGTGCCAGCAGCGTCCGGGACAGGGGGACCGATAGCAATCAGCCCCAGCATTTT. It encodes CASSVRDRGTDSNQPQHF. The chain combines TRBV5-5 with TRBJ1-5; 11 bases match TRBD1. In germline, CDR1 is SGHKS, CDR2 YYEKEE (reference sequence). The CDR3 totals 18 residues. Trimming took 4 bases from V and 0 from J; bases not matched to a gene: 9.

The sample holds one count of this clone. The chain has TRBV19 and TRBJ1-3; D gene uncertain. Germline V gene data show CDR1 as LNHDA and CDR2 as SQIVND (reference sequence). The CDR3 runs 14 residues. Between the trimmed V and J ends, which lost 5 bases and 0 bases, there was a span of 8 bases. Written as DNA, the CDR3 is TGTGCCAGTAGTGTTTACAACTCTGGAAACACCATATATTTT. Protein: CASSVYNSGNTIYF.

The V and J genes are TRBV13 and TRBJ2-5; D perhaps matches TRBD1 (6 bases). Deletions cut 2 bases from V and 1 base from J, with 17 bases between. The CDR3 extends over 17 amino acids. Germline loops: CDR1 PRHDT, CDR2 FYEKMQ (reference sequence). CDR3 in amino acids: CASSLSKGEATQETQYF. The DNA of the CDR3 is TGTGCCAGCAGCTTAAGCAAGGGGGAAGCCACCCAAGAGACCCAGTACTTC. The full variable domain, with the rest looked up from reference TRBV13 and TRBJ2-5, is AAGVIQSPRHLIKEKRETATLKCYPIPRHDTVYWYQQGPGQDPQFLISFYEKMQSDKGSIPDRFSAQQFSDYHSELNMSSLELGDSALYFCASSLSKGEATQETQYFGPGTRLLVL.

The V call is TRBV7-2, the J call TRBJ2-5; 9 bases align to TRBD2. Germline V gene sequence: CDR1 SGHTA, CDR2 FQGNSA. This CDR3 is 16 amino acids long. V trimming: 5 bases; J trimming: 0 bases; junction bases outside the gene matches: 7. The CDR3 coding sequence is TGTGCCAGCAGCCCCCAAGCGGGGGGACACCAAGAGACCCAGTACTTC. Translated: CASSPQAGGHQETQYF.

The V call is TRBV19, the J call TRBJ2-3; TRBD2 is a possible D gene (6 bases). V was shortened by 5 bases and J by 4 bases, with 13 bases between the two germline ends. CDR1 is LNHDA and CDR2 is SQIVND in the germline V gene (reference sequence). The CDR3 is made up of 14 amino acids. The CDR3 loop is CASSFLGGADTQYF. In nucleotides, the CDR3 is TGTGCCAGTAGTTTCCTAGGAGGGGCAGATACGCAGTATTTT.

The chain links TRBV14 to TRBJ1-1; 9 nucleotides line up with TRBD1. The CDR3 runs 16 residues. Unmatched junction bases numbered 5, after V lost 2 bases and J lost 1 base. Germline V gene data show CDR1 as SGHDN and CDR2 as FVKESK. The CDR3 reads CASSQKGTGRNTEAFF. DNA for the CDR3: TGTGCCAGCAGCCAAAAAGGGACAGGGAGGAACACTGAAGCTTTCTTT.

The CDR3 loop reads CSGIQGSEEQYF. Here the CDR3 DNA reads TGCAGCGGTATCCAGGGGTCGGAGGAGCAGTACTTC. V gene TRBV29-1 combines with J gene TRBJ2-7; D possibly corresponds to TRBD1 (6 bases). Germline V gives CDR1 SQVTM, CDR2 ANQGSEA. The CDR3 has 12 residues. Trimming removed 7 bases at V and 7 bases at J, with 17 bases between.

This chain links TRBV7-2 with TRBJ2-1, with 9 nucleotides matching TRBD2. Germline V gene data show CDR1 as SGHTA and CDR2 as FQGNSA. J was trimmed by 6 bases and V by 1 base; bases with no gene match: 4. The length of the CDR3 is 15 residues. The CDR3 DNA is TGTGCCAGCAGCTTAGAACTAGCGGGTGTCAATGAGCAGTTCTTC. It yields the protein CASSLELAGVNEQFF. Full variable domain (rest looked up from reference TRBV7-2 and TRBJ2-1): GAGVSQSPSNKVTEKGKDVELRCDPISGHTALYWYRQSLGQGLEFLIYFQGNSAPDKSGLPSDRFSAERTGGSVSTLTIQRTQQEDSAVYLCASSLELAGVNEQFFGPGTRLTVL.

This sequence joins TRBV27 and TRBJ2-7, with TRBD1 matching over 7 bases. The germline V gene encodes CDR1 MNHEY and CDR2 SMNVEV (reference sequence). V lost 5 bases to trimming and J lost 8 bases; unmatched junction nucleotides: 12. This CDR3 region has 14 residues. The CDR3, as DNA: TGTGCCAGCAGTCCACCCGGGACAGTTGCGAAGCAGTACTTC. Amino acids: CASSPPGTVAKQYF.

The chain joins TRBV28 to TRBJ2-5, with TRBD1 identical over 9 bases. CDR1 is MDHEN, CDR2 SYDVKM, per germline. This CDR3 comprises 17 residues. Trimming cost V 3 bases and J 4 bases; bases outside gene matches: 12. CDR3 sequence: CASSFGGGGQGVETQYF. The CDR3 DNA sequence: TGTGCCAGCAGTTTTGGTGGGGGGGGACAGGGAGTAGAGACCCAGTACTTC.

The chain carries TRBV6-5 and TRBJ2-7; maybe TRBD1 (6 bases). V lost 10 bases and J lost 2, with 12 bases in between. The CDR3 totals 12 residues. CDR1 is MNHEY and CDR2 is SVGAGI in the germline V gene. The CDR3 is CAKNRVPYEQYF. CDR3 coding DNA: TGTGCCAAGAACAGGGTCCCCTACGAGCAGTACTTC.

The rearrangement joins TRBV9 to TRBJ2-5, with D possibly TRBD2 on 6 matching bases. This CDR3 comprises 16 residues. Trimming stripped 1 base from V and 5 bases from J, with 18 bases between. Germline assignment: CDR1 SGDLS and CDR2 YYNGEE. CDR3 protein: CASSVSGWGVEETQYF. As DNA, the CDR3 is TGTGCCAGCAGCGTATCAGGTTGGGGGGTCGAGGAGACCCAGTACTTC.

CDR3 in DNA: TGTGCCAGCAGACCCGCGGGGACAGCGGACAATGAGCAGTTCTTC. It is translated as CASRPAGTADNEQFF. This chain links TRBV6-5 with TRBJ2-1, with a weak D call TRBD1 (7 bases). Trimming stripped 6 bases from V and 5 bases from J, with 17 bases between. Germline loops: CDR1 MNHEY, CDR2 SVGAGI. The CDR3 is 15 residues long.

This clone was counted once. This chain links TRBV10-2 with TRBJ1-5, with a weak D call TRBD1 (5 bases). V was shortened by 6 bases and J by 3 bases, with 15 bases between the two germline ends. This CDR3 contains 15 residues. Germline CDR1 reads WSHSY; CDR2 reads SAAADI. As DNA, the CDR3 is TGCGCCAGCAGGAGTAGGCTAGGGGCCAATCAGCCCCAGCATTTT. Translation gives CASRSRLGANQPQHF.

The V call is TRBV7-2, the J call TRBJ1-5; TRBD1 aligns across 7 bases. Germline V gene lookup returns CDR1 SGHTA and CDR2 FQGNSA. The ends lost 5 bases at V and 4 bases at J; junction bases unmatched: 8. There are 15 residues in the CDR3. The CDR3 loop reads CASSPRQGENQPQHF. In DNA form, the CDR3 reads TGTGCCAGCAGCCCCAGACAGGGAGAGAATCAGCCCCAGCATTTT.

Comment on this clone: At one end, the junction sequence differs from germline, possibly due to a read error. The chain combines TRBV11-3 with TRBJ1-1; possibly TRBD1 for D (6 bases). This CDR3 contains 12 residues. Germline V gene data show CDR1 as SGHNT and CDR2 as YENEEA. CDR3 nucleotides: TGTGCCAGCAGCCAGGGGAACGCTGAAGCTTTCTTT. It yields the protein CASSQGNAEAFF.

The CDR3 loop reads CSVISETGELFF. CDR3 DNA: TGCAGCGTCATTAGTGAGACCGGGGAGCTGTTTTTT. This chain links TRBV29-1 with TRBJ2-2; no reliable D call. Trimming shortened V by 6 bases and J by 5 bases, and 10 bases separated the two germline ends. Looked up from germline, CDR1 is SQVTM and CDR2 is ANQGSEA. The CDR3 has 12 amino acids.